This TCR beta chain was obtained from a study of T-cell memory formation after mild COVID-19. Study at large: Largely, the TCR clusters proved donor specific.

This CDR3 region has 16 residues. Germline CDR1 and CDR2: SGHTA and FQGTGA. Unmatched junction bases numbered 14, after V lost 6 bases and J lost 7 bases. From the 5' RACE reads, TCRdb called clonotypes with MiXCR, one entry per CDR3 protein. The sample lists some 330,000 distinct CDR3 sequences; over 20% were seen once. The source material was PBMCs or a T cell subset sorted from them (not recorded which). The source of this sequence is an adult woman who had mild COVID-19 (a few samples of this study predate the infection). Cell type and time point are not known. The chain has TRBV7-3 and TRBJ2-1; 8 bases are shared with TRBD2. Here the CDR3 DNA reads TGTGCCAGCAGTCTTAGCGGGACGGAGAAGTTAAATGAGCAGTTCTTC. Amino acid sequence: CASSLSGTEKLNEQFF. Complete variable domain (other parts from reference TRBV7-3 and TRBJ2-1): GAGVSQTPSNKVTEKGKYVELRCDPISGHTALYWYRQSLGQGPEFLIYFQGTGAADDSGLPNDRFFAVRPEGSVSTLKIQRTERGDSAVYLCASSLSGTEKLNEQFFGPGTRLTVL.